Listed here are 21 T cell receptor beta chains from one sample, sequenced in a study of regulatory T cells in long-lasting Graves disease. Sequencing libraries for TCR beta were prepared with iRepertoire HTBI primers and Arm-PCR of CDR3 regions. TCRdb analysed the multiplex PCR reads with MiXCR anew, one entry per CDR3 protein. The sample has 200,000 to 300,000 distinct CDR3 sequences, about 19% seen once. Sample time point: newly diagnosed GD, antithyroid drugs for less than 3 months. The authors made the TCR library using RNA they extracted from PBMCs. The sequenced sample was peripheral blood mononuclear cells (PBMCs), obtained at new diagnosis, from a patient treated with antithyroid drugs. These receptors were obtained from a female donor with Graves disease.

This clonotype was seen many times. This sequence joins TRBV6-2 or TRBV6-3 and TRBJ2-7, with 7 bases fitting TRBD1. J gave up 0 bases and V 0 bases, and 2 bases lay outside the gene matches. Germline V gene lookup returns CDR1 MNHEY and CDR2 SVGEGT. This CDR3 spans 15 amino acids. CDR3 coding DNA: TGTGCCAGCAGTTACTCCCGGGACAGCTCCTACGAGCAGTACTTC. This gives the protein CASSYSRDSSYEQYF.

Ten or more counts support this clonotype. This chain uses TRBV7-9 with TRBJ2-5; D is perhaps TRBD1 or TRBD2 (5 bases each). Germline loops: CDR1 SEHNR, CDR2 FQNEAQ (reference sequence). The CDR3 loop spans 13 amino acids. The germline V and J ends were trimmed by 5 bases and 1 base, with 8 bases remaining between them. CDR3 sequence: CASSRDPQETQYF. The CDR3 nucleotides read TGTGCCAGCAGCCGGGACCCCCAAGAGACCCAGTACTTC.

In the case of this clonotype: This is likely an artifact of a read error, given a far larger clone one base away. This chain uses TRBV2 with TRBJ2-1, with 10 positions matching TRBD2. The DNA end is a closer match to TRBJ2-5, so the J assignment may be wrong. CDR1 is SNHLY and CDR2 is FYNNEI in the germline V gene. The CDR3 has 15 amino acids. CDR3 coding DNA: TGTGCCAGCCGGCCTACTAGCGGGGCCCAAGAGACCCAGTACTTC. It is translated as CASRPTSGAQETQYF.

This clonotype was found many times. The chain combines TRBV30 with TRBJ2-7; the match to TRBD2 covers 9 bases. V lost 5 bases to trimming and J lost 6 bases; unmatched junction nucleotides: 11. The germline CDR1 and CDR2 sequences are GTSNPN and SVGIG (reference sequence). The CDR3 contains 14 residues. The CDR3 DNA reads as TGTGCCTGGGCCAAAGCGGGAGGTCACGGCGAGCAGTACTTC. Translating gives CAWAKAGGHGEQYF.

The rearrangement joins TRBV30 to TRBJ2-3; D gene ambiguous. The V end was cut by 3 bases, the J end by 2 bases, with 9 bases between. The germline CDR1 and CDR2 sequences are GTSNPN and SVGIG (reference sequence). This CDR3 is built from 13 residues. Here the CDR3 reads CAWSAPNTDTQYF. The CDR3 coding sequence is TGTGCCTGGAGCGCGCCTAACACAGATACGCAGTATTTT.

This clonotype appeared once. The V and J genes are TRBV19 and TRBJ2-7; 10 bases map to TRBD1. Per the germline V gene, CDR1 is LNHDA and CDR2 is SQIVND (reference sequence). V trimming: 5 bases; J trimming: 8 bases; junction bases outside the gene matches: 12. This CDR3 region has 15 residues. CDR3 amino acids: CASSHLRDRGLKQYF. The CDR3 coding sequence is TGTGCCAGTAGTCACTTAAGGGACAGGGGTTTGAAGCAGTACTTC.

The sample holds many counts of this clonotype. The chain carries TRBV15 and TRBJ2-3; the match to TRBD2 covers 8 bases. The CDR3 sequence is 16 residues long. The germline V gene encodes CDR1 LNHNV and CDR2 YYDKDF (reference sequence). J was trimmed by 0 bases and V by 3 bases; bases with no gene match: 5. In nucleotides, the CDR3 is TGTGCCACCAGCAGGGGAGGCGGGAGGAGCACAGATACGCAGTATTTT. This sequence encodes CATSRGGGRSTDTQYF.

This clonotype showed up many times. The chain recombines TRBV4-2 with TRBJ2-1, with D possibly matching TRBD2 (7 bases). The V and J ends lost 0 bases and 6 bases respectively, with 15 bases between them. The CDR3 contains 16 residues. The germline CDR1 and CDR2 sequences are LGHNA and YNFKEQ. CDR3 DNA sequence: TGTGCCAGCAGCCAAGACCCGGGGGGCTGGGGCAATGAGCAGTTCTTC. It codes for CASSQDPGGWGNEQFF.

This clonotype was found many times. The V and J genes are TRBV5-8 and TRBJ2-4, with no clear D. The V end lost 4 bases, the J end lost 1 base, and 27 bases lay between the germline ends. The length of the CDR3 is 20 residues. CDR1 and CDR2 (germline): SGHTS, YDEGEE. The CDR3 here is CASSTMRGTSNRKAKNIQYF. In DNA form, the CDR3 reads TGTGCCAGCAGCACAATGCGAGGAACATCAAATCGGAAGGCCAAAAACATTCAGTACTTC.

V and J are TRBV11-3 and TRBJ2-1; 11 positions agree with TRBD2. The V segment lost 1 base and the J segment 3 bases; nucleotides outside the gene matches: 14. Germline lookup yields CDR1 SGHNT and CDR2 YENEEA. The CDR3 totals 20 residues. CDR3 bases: TGTGCCAGCAGCTTAGGGGTAGCGGGAGGGCTACAGGGCCTCTACAATGAGCAGTTCTTC. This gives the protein CASSLGVAGGLQGLYNEQFF.

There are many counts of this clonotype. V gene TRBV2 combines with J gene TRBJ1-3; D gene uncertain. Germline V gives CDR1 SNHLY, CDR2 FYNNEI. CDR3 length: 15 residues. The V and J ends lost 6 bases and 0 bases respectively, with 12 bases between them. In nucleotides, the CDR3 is TGTGCCAGCAGGTCCACCAGGTTCTCTGGAAACACCATATATTTT. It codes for CASRSTRFSGNTIYF. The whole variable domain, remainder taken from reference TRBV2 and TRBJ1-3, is EPEVTQTPSHQVTQMGQEVILRCVPISNHLYFYWYRQILGQKVEFLVSFYNNEISEKSEIFDDQFSVERPDGSNFTLKIRSTKLEDSAMYFCASRSTRFSGNTIYFGEGSWLTVV.

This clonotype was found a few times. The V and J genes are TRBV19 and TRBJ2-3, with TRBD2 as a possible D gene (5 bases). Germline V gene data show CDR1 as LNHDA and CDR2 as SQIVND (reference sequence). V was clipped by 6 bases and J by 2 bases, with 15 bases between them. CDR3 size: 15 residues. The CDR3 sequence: CASRSTSGITDTQYF. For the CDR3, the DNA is TGTGCCAGTAGAAGCACTAGTGGAATCACAGATACGCAGTATTTT.

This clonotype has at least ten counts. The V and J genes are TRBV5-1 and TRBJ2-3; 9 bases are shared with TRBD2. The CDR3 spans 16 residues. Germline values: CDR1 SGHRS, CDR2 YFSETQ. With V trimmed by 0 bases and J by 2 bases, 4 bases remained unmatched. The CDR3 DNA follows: TGCGCCAGCAGCTTGGGTAGCGGGGGACCCACAGATACGCAGTATTTT. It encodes CASSLGSGGPTDTQYF.

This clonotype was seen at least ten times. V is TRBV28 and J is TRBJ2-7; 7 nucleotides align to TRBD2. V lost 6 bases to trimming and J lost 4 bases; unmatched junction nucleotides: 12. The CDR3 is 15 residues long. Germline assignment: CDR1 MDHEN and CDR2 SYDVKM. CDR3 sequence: CASRSQAGWGYEQYF. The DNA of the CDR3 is TGTGCCAGCAGATCCCAAGCGGGATGGGGATACGAGCAGTACTTC.

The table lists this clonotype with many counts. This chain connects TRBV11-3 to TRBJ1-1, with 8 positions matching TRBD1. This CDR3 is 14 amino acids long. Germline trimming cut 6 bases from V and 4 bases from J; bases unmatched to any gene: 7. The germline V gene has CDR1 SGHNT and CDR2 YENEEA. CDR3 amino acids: CASSPGGAATEAFF. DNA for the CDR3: TGTGCCAGCAGTCCAGGGGGCGCGGCCACTGAAGCTTTCTTT.

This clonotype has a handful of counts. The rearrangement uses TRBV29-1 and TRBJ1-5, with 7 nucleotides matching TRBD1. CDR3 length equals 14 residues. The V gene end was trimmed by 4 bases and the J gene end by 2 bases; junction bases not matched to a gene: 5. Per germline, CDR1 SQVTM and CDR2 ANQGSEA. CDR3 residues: CSVVLDRGNQPQHF. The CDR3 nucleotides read TGCAGCGTTGTTCTCGACAGGGGCAATCAGCCCCAGCATTTT.

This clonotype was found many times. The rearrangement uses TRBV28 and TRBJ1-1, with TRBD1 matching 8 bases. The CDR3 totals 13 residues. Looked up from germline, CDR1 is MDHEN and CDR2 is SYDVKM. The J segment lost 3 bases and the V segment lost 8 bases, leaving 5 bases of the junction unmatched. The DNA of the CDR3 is TGTGCCAGCGTTGGACAGGGTTACACTGAAGCTTTCTTT. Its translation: CASVGQGYTEAFF. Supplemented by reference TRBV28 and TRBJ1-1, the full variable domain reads DVKVTQSSRYLVKRTGEKVFLECVQDMDHENMFWYRQDPGLGLRLIYFSYDVKMKEKGDIPEGYSVSREKKERFSLILESASTNQTSMYLCASVGQGYTEAFFGQGTRLTVV.

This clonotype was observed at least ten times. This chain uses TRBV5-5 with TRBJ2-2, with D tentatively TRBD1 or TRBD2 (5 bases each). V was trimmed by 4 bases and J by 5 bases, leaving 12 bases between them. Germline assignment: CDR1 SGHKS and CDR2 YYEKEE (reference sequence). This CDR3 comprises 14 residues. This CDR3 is CASSPGRLTGELFF. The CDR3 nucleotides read TGTGCCAGCAGCCCGGGACGGTTAACCGGGGAGCTGTTTTTT.

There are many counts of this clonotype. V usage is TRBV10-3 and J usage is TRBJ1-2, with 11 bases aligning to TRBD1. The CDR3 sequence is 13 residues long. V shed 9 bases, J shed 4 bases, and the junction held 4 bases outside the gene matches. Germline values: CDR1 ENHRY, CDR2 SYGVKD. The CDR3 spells CAIRTGGIYGYTF. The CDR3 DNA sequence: TGTGCCATTAGGACAGGGGGCATCTATGGCTACACCTTC.

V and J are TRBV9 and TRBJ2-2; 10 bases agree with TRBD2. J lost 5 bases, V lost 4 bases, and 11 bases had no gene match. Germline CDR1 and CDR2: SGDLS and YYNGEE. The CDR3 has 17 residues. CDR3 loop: CASSPSRSGGGTGELFF. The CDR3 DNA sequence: TGTGCCAGCAGCCCCTCTCGGAGCGGGGGGGGAACCGGGGAGCTGTTTTTT. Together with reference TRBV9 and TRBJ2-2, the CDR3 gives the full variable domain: DSGVTQTPKHLITATGQRVTLRCSPRSGDLSVYWYQQSLDQGLQFLIQYYNGEERAKGNILERFSAQQFPDLHSELNLSSLELGDSALYFCASSPSRSGGGTGELFFGEGSRLTVL.

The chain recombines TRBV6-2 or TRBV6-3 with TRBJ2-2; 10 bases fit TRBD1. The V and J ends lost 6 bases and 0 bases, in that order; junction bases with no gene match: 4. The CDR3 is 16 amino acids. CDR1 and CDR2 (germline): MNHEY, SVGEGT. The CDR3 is CASRGQGPSNTGELFF. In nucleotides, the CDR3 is TGTGCCAGCAGGGGACAGGGGCCTTCGAACACCGGGGAGCTGTTTTTT.